These 26 T cell receptor beta chains were sequenced from one sample in a study of CD8 T cells in Susac syndrome (dated by TCRdb to the late 2010s). The method behind the library was the immunoSEQ multiplex PCR assay. RNA was extracted using the RNeasy kit, and roughly 0.45 to 1 ug of the RNA was reverse transcribed with random hexamers. The raw public data were reprocessed by TCRdb itself: fastp quality trimming at Q25, MiXCR clonotype calling, in-frame beta chains only. Rows with a matching CDR3 protein are joined into one entry that keeps the most common DNA and genes. This sample lists over 150,000 distinct CDR3 sequences; 80% to 95% were detected once. Roughly 0.097% of the sample is held by the ten biggest clonotypes. Source material: CD4+ T cells from PBMCs. Receptor source: a human donor with multiple sclerosis.

The V and J genes are TRBV5-4 and TRBJ2-5; TRBD1 agrees at 7 bases. Per germline, CDR1 SGHNT and CDR2 YYREEE (reference sequence). Trimming cost V 2 bases and J 0 bases; bases outside gene matches: 4. CDR3 size: 15 residues. The CDR3 protein is CASSFYRGNQETQYF. In DNA, the CDR3 is TGTGCCAGCAGCTTTTACAGGGGTAACCAAGAGACCCAGTACTTC.

The chain employs TRBV5-4 and TRBJ2-5; the D gene is possibly TRBD2 (5 bases). The germline gives CDR1 SGHNT, CDR2 YYREEE (reference sequence). The CDR3 contains 16 residues. With 4 bases removed from V and 5 bases from J, the gap between germline ends came to 21 bases. CDR3 sequence reads: CASSPIATTGRETQYF. The CDR3 DNA reads TGTGCCAGCAGCCCAATAGCGACCACCGGTCGGGAGACCCAGTACTTC.

The chain uses TRBV3-1 and TRBJ2-6, with D unclear. Between the trimmed V and J ends, which lost 8 bases and 0 bases, there was a span of 8 bases. The germline gives CDR1 LGHDT, CDR2 YNNKEL (reference sequence). This CDR3 is 14 amino acids long. CDR3 bases: TGTGCCAGCTCTCGGCTCTCTGGGGCCAACGTCCTGACTTTC. This translates into CASSRLSGANVLTF. The full variable domain, with the rest looked up from reference TRBV3-1 and TRBJ2-6, is DTAVSQTPKYLVTQMGNDKSIKCEQNLGHDTMYWYKQDSKKFLKIMFSYNNKELIINETVPNRFSPKSPDKAHLNLHINSLELGDSAVYFCASSRLSGANVLTFGAGSRLTVL.

The gene calls are TRBV5-1 and TRBJ2-7; 7 bases line up with TRBD2. CDR3 length: 15 residues. Germline V gene sequence: CDR1 SGHRS, CDR2 YFSETQ. The V gene end was trimmed by 4 bases and the J gene end by 2 bases; junction bases not matched to a gene: 9. CDR3 in DNA: TGCGCCAGCAGCGCGACGAGCGGGGTTCCCTACGAGCAGTACTTC. This translates into CASSATSGVPYEQYF.

The CDR3 DNA reads TGTGCCAGCAGCCTGGACGGGACTATCTATGGCTACACCTTC. Residues: CASSLDGTIYGYTF. The chain employs TRBV5-6 and TRBJ1-2, with TRBD1 as a possible D gene (5 bases). The CDR3 has 14 residues. V was shortened by 4 bases and J by 4 bases, with 14 bases between the two germline ends. In germline, CDR1 is SGHDT, CDR2 YYEEEE.

The chain is built from TRBV15 and TRBJ2-2, with a tentative D call TRBD1 (8 bases). From germline, CDR1 is LNHNV and CDR2 YYDKDF (reference sequence). V shed 4 bases and J shed 7 bases, with 13 bases lying between them. The CDR3 runs to 14 residues. CDR3 DNA: TGTGCCACCAGCATACAGGGGGAGGGCGGGGAGCTGTTTTTT. This translates into CATSIQGEGGELFF. Using reference TRBV15 and TRBJ2-2 for the parts outside the CDR3, the full variable domain is DAMVIQNPRYQVTQFGKPVTLSCSQTLNHNVMYWYQQKSSQAPKLLFHYYDKDFNNEADTPDNFQSRRPNTSFCFLDIRSPGLGDTAMYLCATSIQGEGGELFFGEGSRLTVL.

V is TRBV12-3 or TRBV12-4 and J is TRBJ1-2, with D unclear. The CDR3 is 16 amino acids. The V end lost 5 bases, the J end lost 6 bases, and 22 bases lay between the germline ends. The CDR3 protein is CASSPTGRVTTNGYTF. In nucleotides, the CDR3 is TGTGCCAGCAGTCCGACGGGTCGGGTAACTACGAATGGCTACACCTTC.

The chain carries TRBV2 and TRBJ1-5, with a tentative D call TRBD1 (5 bases). V gave up 6 bases and J gave up 0 bases, with 12 bases separating them. Looked up from germline, CDR1 is SNHLY and CDR2 is FYNNEI. The CDR3 is 15 amino acids. The chain's CDR3 is CASRGWGDSNQPQHF. The CDR3, as DNA: TGTGCCAGCAGGGGATGGGGGGATAGCAATCAGCCCCAGCATTTT.

This sequence joins TRBV15 and TRBJ2-5; TRBD2 agrees at 9 bases. Germline V gene lookup returns CDR1 LNHNV and CDR2 YYDKDF (reference sequence). Trimming removed 7 bases from V and 5 bases from J; junction bases left unmatched: 5. The CDR3 length is 13 residues. CDR3 loop: CATTLAGLETQYF. As DNA, the CDR3 is TGTGCCACCACCCTAGCGGGGTTGGAGACCCAGTACTTC.

The V call is TRBV6-1, the J call TRBJ1-3; the D gene is possibly TRBD1 (5 bases). CDR3 size: 17 residues. CDR1 is MNHNS and CDR2 is SASEGT in the germline V gene. V was cut by 0 bases and J by 0 bases, with 12 bases left in between. The CDR3 DNA reads TGTGCCAGCAGTGAAGCGCGGAGGGGCTACTCTGGAAACACCATATATTTT. This gives the protein CASSEARRGYSGNTIYF.

This chain uses TRBV5-6 with TRBJ2-4; D might be TRBD1 or TRBD2, each matching 5 bases. V was clipped by 4 bases and J by 0 bases, with 23 bases between them. The CDR3 spans 19 residues. The germline gives CDR1 SGHDT, CDR2 YYEEEE. The CDR3 nucleotides are TGTGCCAGCAGCCCCCCGCCGGGACGGCGAACCCTAGCCAAAAACATTCAGTACTTC. Amino acid sequence: CASSPPPGRRTLAKNIQYF.

V is TRBV5-4 and J is TRBJ2-2, with D tentatively TRBD1 or TRBD2 (5 bases each). The germline V and J ends were trimmed by 4 bases and 2 bases, with 18 bases remaining between them. The germline V gene has CDR1 SGHNT and CDR2 YYREEE (reference sequence). CDR3 size: 17 residues. CDR3 residues: CASSQAHTRGNTGELFF. CDR3 nucleotide sequence: TGTGCCAGCAGCCAAGCCCACACTAGGGGTAACACCGGGGAGCTGTTTTTT.

This chain links TRBV7-9 with TRBJ1-6; 11 bases are a match to TRBD1. Germline CDR1 is SEHNR and CDR2 is FQNEAQ (reference sequence). V was clipped by 1 base and J by 10 bases; unmatched bases: 0. This CDR3 has 14 residues. The CDR3 nucleotides are TGTGCCAGCAGCTTAGGGACAGGGGGCTCACCCCTCCACTTT. Its translation is CASSLGTGGSPLHF. Based on the CDR3 plus reference TRBV7-9 and TRBJ1-6, the full variable domain is DTGVSQNPRHKITKRGQNVTFRCDPISEHNRLYWYRQTLGQGPEFLTYFQNEAQLEKSRLLSDRFSAERPKGSFSTLEIQRTEQGDSAMYLCASSLGTGGSPLHFGNGTRLTVT.

J is TRBJ2-7 and V is TRBV20-1; TRBD2 matches at 9 bases. Trimming took 0 bases from V and 4 from J; bases not matched to a gene: 7. This CDR3 has 15 amino acids. Germline CDR1 is DFQATT and CDR2 is SNEGSKA (reference sequence). The CDR3 region is CSAREKGLARYEQYF. Written as DNA, the CDR3 is TGCAGTGCTAGAGAGAAGGGACTAGCAAGGTACGAGCAGTACTTC.

The genes are TRBV2 and TRBJ2-1, with D tentatively TRBD2 (6 bases). This CDR3 contains 15 residues. Looked up from germline, CDR1 is SNHLY and CDR2 is FYNNEI. Between the trimmed V and J ends, which lost 6 bases and 5 bases, there was a span of 17 bases. The CDR3 region has the DNA TGTGCCAGCAGGTCATGGCTAGCGCAGAACAATGAGCAGTTCTTC. Translating it yields CASRSWLAQNNEQFF.

This sequence joins TRBV7-3 and TRBJ2-7; 12 bases match TRBD1. The CDR3 has 15 residues. Germline V CDR1 and CDR2: SGHTA, FQGTGA. Germline trimming cut 3 bases from V and 3 bases from J; bases unmatched to any gene: 3. The CDR3 reads CASSLGTGGVYEQYF. DNA for the CDR3: TGTGCCAGCAGCTTGGGGACAGGGGGCGTCTACGAGCAGTACTTC. Full variable domain (remainder filled in from reference TRBV7-3 and TRBJ2-7): GAGVSQTPSNKVTEKGKYVELRCDPISGHTALYWYRQSLGQGPEFLIYFQGTGAADDSGLPNDRFFAVRPEGSVSTLKIQRTERGDSAVYLCASSLGTGGVYEQYFGPGTRLTVT.

This clonotype was observed once. The chain links TRBV20-1 to TRBJ2-5; 9 bases map to TRBD1. This CDR3 contains 13 residues. V was clipped by 1 base and J by 3 bases; unmatched bases: 0. Germline V gene lookup returns CDR1 DFQATT and CDR2 SNEGSKA (reference sequence). CDR3 region: CSARGDREETQYF. The CDR3 DNA is TGCAGTGCTAGAGGGGACAGGGAAGAGACCCAGTACTTC.

CDR3 protein: CASSEMGTGAYNEQFF. CDR3 sequence (DNA): TGTGCCAGCAGTGAAATGGGGACAGGGGCTTACAATGAGCAGTTCTTC. The J gene is TRBJ2-1, the V gene TRBV2; TRBD1 agrees at 10 bases. This CDR3 comprises 16 residues. The V segment lost 2 bases and the J segment 4 bases; nucleotides outside the gene matches: 5. Germline CDR1 and CDR2: SNHLY and FYNNEI.

This rearrangement joins TRBV19 to TRBJ2-7; D is unresolved. CDR1 is LNHDA, CDR2 SQIVND, per germline (reference sequence). V lost 4 bases and J 9 bases, leaving 10 bases between the germline ends. There are 11 residues in the CDR3. Here the CDR3 reads CASSTNRVQYF. The CDR3 DNA sequence: TGTGCCAGTAGTACTAACCGGGTGCAGTACTTC. Combining the CDR3 with reference TRBV19 and TRBJ2-7 gives the whole variable domain DGGITQSPKYLFRKEGQNVTLSCEQNLNHDAMYWYRQDPGQGLRLIYYSQIVNDFQKGDIAEGYSVSREKKESFPLTVTSAQKNPTAFYLCASSTNRVQYFGPGTRLTVT.

This chain uses TRBV5-8 with TRBJ2-1, with D uncertain. The length of the CDR3 is 15 residues. The germline V gene encodes CDR1 SGHTS and CDR2 YDEGEE. The germline V and J ends were trimmed by 5 bases and 3 bases, with 15 bases remaining between them. The CDR3 DNA reads as TGTGCCAGCAGTATGACTGGGTATGACTACAATGAGCAGTTCTTC. Translating it yields CASSMTGYDYNEQFF.

The chain employs TRBV6-1 and TRBJ2-5, with D possibly being TRBD1 or TRBD2 (6 bases each). Trimming removed 1 base from V and 4 bases from J, with 13 bases in between. The CDR3 is made up of 15 amino acids. Germline V CDR1 and CDR2: MNHNS, SASEGT. The CDR3 DNA is TGTGCCAGCAGTGAAGGGGGGGCTGGGGCAGAGACCCAGTACTTC. Translated, it gives CASSEGGAGAETQYF.

J is TRBJ2-3 and V is TRBV12-3 or TRBV12-4; perhaps TRBD2 as D (6 bases). Trimming took 11 bases from V and 1 from J, leaving 19 bases between them. This CDR3 contains 15 residues. The CDR3 sequence is CAGRERAERTDTQYF. In DNA form, the CDR3 reads TGTGCCGGGCGTGAGCGGGCCGAACGCACAGATACGCAGTATTTT.

The CDR3 reads CASSIMTPNTGELFF. The CDR3 nucleotides are TGTGCCAGCAGTATTATGACACCGAACACCGGGGAGCTGTTTTTT. The genes are TRBV28 and TRBJ2-2; D is ambiguous. Per the germline V gene, CDR1 is MDHEN and CDR2 is SYDVKM. The CDR3 is made up of 15 amino acids. The ends were cut back, 5 bases at V and 0 bases at J, with 10 bases in the middle.

The rearrangement links TRBV10-3 to TRBJ2-5; D gene uncertain. This CDR3 has 15 residues. V was shortened by 3 bases and J by 5 bases, with 16 bases between the two germline ends. The germline gives CDR1 ENHRY, CDR2 SYGVKD. CDR3 nucleotide sequence: TGTGCCATCAGTGACCCCACCGTGTCGTCCGAGACCCAGTACTTC. Its translation is CAISDPTVSSETQYF.

The chain recombines TRBV12-3 or TRBV12-4 with TRBJ1-2; no reliable D call. V dropped 5 bases and J dropped 3 bases, with 13 bases sitting between them. This CDR3 is 14 amino acids long. The CDR3 protein is CASSPRNGDYGYTF. The CDR3 DNA reads as TGTGCCAGCAGTCCACGCAACGGGGACTATGGCTACACCTTC.

The chain has TRBV4-1 and TRBJ2-1; 14 bases align to TRBD2. Germline V gene sequence: CDR1 MGHRA, CDR2 YSYEKL. V lost 4 bases and J lost 1; bases outside the gene matches: 12. The CDR3 spans 20 residues. CDR3 DNA: TGCGCCAGCAGCCCGACCAGGACTAGCGGGGGGAGAAGATCCTACAATGAGCAGTTCTTC. It specifies CASSPTRTSGGRRSYNEQFF.